Listed below are T cell receptor beta chains from one sample, sequenced in a study of spatial heterogeneity in lung cancer. MiXCR was run by TCRdb on the 5' RACE reads, yielding one entry per CDR3 protein. The table lists about 39,000 distinct CDR3 sequences, approximately 3% of them singletons. The sequencing here drew on normal lung tissue next to the tumor, taken at surgery. The receptors were gathered from a male donor with early-stage non-small cell lung cancer. The CDR3 runs from the conserved cysteine through the conserved F or W. A D gene is named only where the DNA matches it firmly. Expanded clones get a size class; other rows say once, few or many, or leave the size out.

V gene,J gene,clone size,D gene,CDR3 protein
TRBV7-2,TRBJ1-1,many,NA,CASSLVPGTATEAFF
TRBV6-5,TRBJ1-2,many,NA,CASSYSEGNYGYTF
TRBV20-1,TRBJ1-2,many,TRBD1,CSAPTDRGLGYGYTF
TRBV7-7,TRBJ2-2,many,NA,CASSSAPVGGELFF
TRBV28,TRBJ2-7,many,NA,CASSSPGREVIGQYF
TRBV7-3,TRBJ1-6,many,NA,CASSSGNSPLHF
TRBV6-5,TRBJ2-3,many,NA,CASRDGSTDTQYF
TRBV15,TRBJ2-5,large,NA,CATSDQETQYF
TRBV7-2,TRBJ2-7,NA,NA,CASSPIVGYSYEQYF
TRBV7-9,TRBJ2-3,many,NA,CASSSHLPTPSRDTQYF
TRBV20-1,TRBJ1-4,few,NA,CSALINEKLFF
TRBV28,TRBJ2-7,many,NA,CASSPAGRTYEQYF
TRBV6-5,TRBJ1-3,NA,TRBD1,CASSLGQNSGNTIYF
TRBV6-6,TRBJ1-2,many,NA,CASSYVAEGYTF
TRBV5-1,TRBJ1-1,many,NA,CASSFLTSGVSTEAFF
TRBV7-2,TRBJ2-1,many,NA,CASSLAPSSYNEQFF
TRBV29-1,TRBJ2-5,many,TRBD2,CSVGTSGTQETQYF
TRBV6-4,TRBJ2-3,many,NA,CASTTGTQYF
TRBV3-1,TRBJ1-4,many,NA,CASSSHRRAEEREKLFF
TRBV4-3,TRBJ1-3,NA,NA,CASSSGGSGNTIYF
TRBV11-2,TRBJ2-1,many,NA,CASSEQGGEQFF
TRBV25-1,TRBJ1-2,many,NA,CASSDLTGVGDGYTF
TRBV6-2/TRBV6-3,TRBJ1-6,many,NA,CASRTGSWSLHF
TRBV7-6,TRBJ2-5,many,NA,CASSLAGGQETQYF
TRBV11-2,TRBJ2-3,many,NA,CASSPITDTQYF
TRBV11-2,TRBJ1-1,many,NA,CASSLSQGEAFF